A single T cell receptor beta chain is shown here with its context. What it recognizes is unknown. An end of the junction differs from the germline gene, which may be a read error. The primer mix had 60 Vbeta and 13 Jbeta primers. Libraries were prepared by immunoSEQ multiplex PCR; TCRdb keeps only in-frame clonotypes and omits some of them. Of 200,000 to 250,000 clones in the sample, over 80% are singletons; the top ten hold roughly 0.66%. This sample is part of a study of cytomegalovirus exposure and HLA in healthy donors. CDR1 is SGHNT, CDR2 YYREEE, per germline (reference sequence). The CDR3 covers 13 residues. Study-level findings and limits: CMV serostatus was the sole immune exposure information available. TCR beta V- and J-gene trimming was later associated with a missense DCLRE1C variant.

The source of this sequence is a boy aged 2 to 10 in good health and CMV-seronegative. Specimen: PBMCs. The chain joins TRBV5-4 to TRBJ2-2; D is unclear. The CDR3 loop reads CASTLDLSGELFF. For the CDR3, the DNA is TGTGCCAGCACCTTGGATCTCTCCGGGGAGCTGTTTTTT.